Here is one T cell receptor (beta chain) with its context. Its matching antigen is unknown. This sample was included in a study of CXCR3-negative and CXCR3-positive naive CD8 T cells. The study, taken as a whole, reports: Sequencing showed both naive subsets with comparably high diversity, and memory CD8+ cells much lower. CXCR3-negative naive cells had less hydrophobic TRB CDR3s than did CXCR3-positive naive cells.

The CDR3 runs to 16 residues. Germline CDR1 reads SGHKS; CDR2 reads YYEKEE (reference sequence). Via 5' RACE with UMI labels, TRB cDNA libraries were prepared. From the 5' RACE reads, TCRdb lists one entry per CDR3 protein and no DNA. This sample's clone table lists about 90,000 distinct CDR3 sequences. CD8+ T cell subsets were each sorted in triplicate, 250,000 to 300,000 cells apiece. A CD45RO-CCR7+CD27+CD95- phenotype identified naive CD8+ T cells. Material: naive CXCR3- CD8+ T cells from blood. The subset was: CD45RO-CCR7+CD27+CD95- naive CD8+ T cells lacking CXCR3 (TNR3-). The V and J genes are TRBV5-5 and TRBJ1-2; TCRdb proposes TRBD1, but this gene call is untestable without DNA. The TCR sequence derives from a human donor in good health. Some clones in this sample may be carry-over from other donors' samples. The chain's CDR3 is CASSLARDSTNYGYTF.